This entry lists 8 T cell receptor beta chains sequenced from one sample in a study of blood T cell repertoires in COVID-19 (TCRdb year 2020). The method was the immunoSEQ multiplex PCR assay. What TCRdb holds here is the immuneACCESS table cut down to in-frame rearrangements. Part of the clones is not present; checked against another copy, under half of the missing clones reflect an unresolved V gene, and the others are unexplained. This sample holds 81,000 or so clones; around 89% were observed only once. The ten largest clones capture around 12% of the sample. The specimen sequenced was peripheral blood. Every receptor here comes from a man aged 65 to 85 with active or convalescent COVID-19.

This clone was counted once. The rearrangement uses TRBV6-6 and TRBJ2-5; TRBD1 matches 8 bases. The germline V gene encodes CDR1 MNHNY and CDR2 SVGAGI (reference sequence). The V gene end was trimmed by 2 bases and the J gene end by 1 base; junction bases not matched to a gene: 6. This CDR3 comprises 16 residues. CDR3 sequence: CASSYPGQAGQETQYF. CDR3 sequence (DNA): TGTGCCAGCAGTTACCCGGGACAGGCCGGCCAAGAGACCCAGTACTTC.

The gene calls are TRBV10-3 and TRBJ2-7; 7 nucleotides line up with TRBD1. Germline V gene sequence: CDR1 ENHRY, CDR2 SYGVKD. The CDR3 extends over 16 amino acids. The V and J ends lost 5 bases and 2 bases, in that order; junction bases with no gene match: 12. CDR3 nucleotides: TGTGCCATCAGTCAGAACCCGGGACAGCAAACCTACGAGCAGTACTTC. Residues: CAISQNPGQQTYEQYF.

The V call is TRBV24-1, the J call TRBJ2-5, with D possibly matching TRBD2 (5 bases). V was trimmed by 5 bases and J by 1 base, leaving 10 bases between them. The CDR3 runs to 14 residues. Looked up from germline, CDR1 is KGHDR and CDR2 is SFDVKD. The CDR3 region is CATSVPGFQETQYF. CDR3 nucleotide sequence: TGTGCCACCAGTGTTCCGGGGTTCCAAGAGACCCAGTACTTC.

V usage is TRBV5-1 and J usage is TRBJ2-7, with 7 nucleotides matching TRBD1. V was clipped by 0 bases and J by 5 bases; unmatched bases: 8. Per the germline V gene, CDR1 is SGHRS and CDR2 is YFSETQ. The CDR3 length is 15 residues. As DNA, the CDR3 is TGCGCCAGCAGCTTGGGACAGGGTAATAGTCACGAGCAGTACTTC. This encodes CASSLGQGNSHEQYF.

This clone has only one observation. This chain uses TRBV7-6 with TRBJ2-2, with D unclear. The CDR3 is made up of 13 amino acids. In germline, CDR1 is SGHVS, CDR2 FNYEAQ. Trimming pared 5 bases from V and 9 bases from J, leaving 13 bases between. CDR3 loop: CASSPSLGWELFF. CDR3 nucleotide sequence: TGTGCCAGCAGCCCCTCCCTGGGCTGGGAGCTGTTTTTT.

This sequence joins TRBV6-2 or TRBV6-3 and TRBJ2-6; possible D gene TRBD2, 5 bases. Germline CDR1 MNHEY, CDR2 SVGEGT. V was pared by 4 bases and J by 0 bases, with 7 bases between. The CDR3 totals 15 residues. The CDR3 loop reads CASSSRDSGANVLTF. For the CDR3, the DNA is TGTGCCAGCAGTTCTCGGGACTCTGGGGCCAACGTCCTGACTTTC.

This rearrangement joins TRBV19 to TRBJ2-7; 7 nucleotides line up with TRBD1. V was clipped by 5 bases and J by 4 bases; unmatched bases: 8. The germline gives CDR1 LNHDA, CDR2 SQIVND (reference sequence). This CDR3 spans 14 amino acids. CDR3 protein: CASSETGLRYEQYF. For the CDR3, the DNA is TGTGCCAGTAGTGAGACAGGGCTAAGGTACGAGCAGTACTTC.

The V gene is TRBV7-9, the J gene TRBJ1-2; D is undetermined. Germline CDR1 SEHNR, CDR2 FQNEAQ (reference sequence). V was clipped by 5 bases and J by 5 bases, with 21 bases between them. This CDR3 has 16 residues. The CDR3 loop is CASSPREAGGSYGYTF. The CDR3 coding sequence is TGTGCCAGCAGCCCCCGCGAAGCAGGTGGGTCATATGGCTACACCTTC. The full variable domain, rest sourced from reference TRBV7-9 and TRBJ1-2, is DTGVSQNPRHKITKRGQNVTFRCDPISEHNRLYWYRQTLGQGPEFLTYFQNEAQLEKSRLLSDRFSAERPKGSFSTLEIQRTEQGDSAMYLCASSPREAGGSYGYTFGSGTRLTVV.